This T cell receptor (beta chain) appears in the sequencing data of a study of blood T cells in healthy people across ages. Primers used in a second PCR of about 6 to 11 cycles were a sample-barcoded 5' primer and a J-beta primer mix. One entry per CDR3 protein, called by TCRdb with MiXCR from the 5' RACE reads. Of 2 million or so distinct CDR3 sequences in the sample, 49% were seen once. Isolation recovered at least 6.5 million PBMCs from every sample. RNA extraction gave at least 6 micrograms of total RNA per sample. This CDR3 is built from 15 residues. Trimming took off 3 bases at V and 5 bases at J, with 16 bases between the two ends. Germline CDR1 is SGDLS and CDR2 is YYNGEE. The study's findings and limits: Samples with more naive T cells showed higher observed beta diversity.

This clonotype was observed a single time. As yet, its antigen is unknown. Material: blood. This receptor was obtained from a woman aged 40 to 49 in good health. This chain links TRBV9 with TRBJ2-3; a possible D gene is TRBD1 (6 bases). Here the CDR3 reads CASSGGGRVLDTQYF. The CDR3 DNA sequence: TGTGCCAGCAGCGGAGGGGGAAGGGTTTTAGATACGCAGTATTTT.